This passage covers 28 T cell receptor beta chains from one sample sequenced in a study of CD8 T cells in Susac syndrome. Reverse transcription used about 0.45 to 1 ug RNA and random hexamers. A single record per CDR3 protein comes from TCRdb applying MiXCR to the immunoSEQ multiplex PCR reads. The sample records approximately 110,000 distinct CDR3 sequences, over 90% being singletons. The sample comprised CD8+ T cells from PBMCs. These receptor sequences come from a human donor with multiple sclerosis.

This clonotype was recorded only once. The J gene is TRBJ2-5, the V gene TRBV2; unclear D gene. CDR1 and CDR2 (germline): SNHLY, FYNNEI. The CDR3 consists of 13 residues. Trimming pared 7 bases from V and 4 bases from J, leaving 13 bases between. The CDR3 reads CASKNQRVETQYF. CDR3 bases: TGTGCCAGCAAAAACCAACGGGTAGAGACCCAGTACTTC.

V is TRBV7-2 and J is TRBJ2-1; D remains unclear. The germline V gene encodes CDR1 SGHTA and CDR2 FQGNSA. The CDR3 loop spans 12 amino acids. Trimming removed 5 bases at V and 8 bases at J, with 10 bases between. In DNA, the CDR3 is TGTGCCAGCAGCCCTGGGTCTCATGAGCAGTTCTTC. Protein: CASSPGSHEQFF.

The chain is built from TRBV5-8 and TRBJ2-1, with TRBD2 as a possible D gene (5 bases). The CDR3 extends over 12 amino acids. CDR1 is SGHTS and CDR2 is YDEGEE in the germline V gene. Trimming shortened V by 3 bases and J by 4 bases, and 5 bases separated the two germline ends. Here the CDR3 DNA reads TGTGCCAGCAGCTGGAGGTACAATGAGCAGTTCTTC. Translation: CASSWRYNEQFF. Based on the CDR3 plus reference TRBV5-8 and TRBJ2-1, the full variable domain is EAGVTQSPTHLIKTRGQQATLRCSPISGHTSVYWYQQALGLGLQFLLWYDEGEERNRGNFPPRFSGRQFPNYSSELNVNALELEDSALYLCASSWRYNEQFFGPGTRLTVL.

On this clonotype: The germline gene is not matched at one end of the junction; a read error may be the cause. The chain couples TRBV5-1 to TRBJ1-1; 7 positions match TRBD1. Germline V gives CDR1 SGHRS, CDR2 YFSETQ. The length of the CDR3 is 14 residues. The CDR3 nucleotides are TGCGCCAGCAGCCAGGGACAGAGGAACGCTGAAGCTTTCTTT. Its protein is CASSQGQRNAEAFF. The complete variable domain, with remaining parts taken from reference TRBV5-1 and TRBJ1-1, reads KAGVTQTPRYLIKTRGQQVTLSCSPISGHRSVSWYQQTPGQGLQFLFEYFSETQRNKGNFPGRFSGRQFSNSRSEMNVSTLELGDSALYLCASSQGQRNAEAFFGQGTRLTVV.

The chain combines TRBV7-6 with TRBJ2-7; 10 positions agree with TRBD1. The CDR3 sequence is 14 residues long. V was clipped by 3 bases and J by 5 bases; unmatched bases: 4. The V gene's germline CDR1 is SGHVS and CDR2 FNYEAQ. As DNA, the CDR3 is TGTGCCAGCAGCTTCGGGACAGGGGCTAACGAGCAGTACTTC. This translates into CASSFGTGANEQYF.

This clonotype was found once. CDR3 DNA: TGTGCCTGGAGTGTGGGGGCAAACAATCAGCCCCAGCATTTT. Translated, it gives CAWSVGANNQPQHF. The V gene is TRBV30, the J gene TRBJ1-5, with D perhaps matching TRBD1 (6 bases). The V gene's germline CDR1 is GTSNPN and CDR2 SVGIG (reference sequence). V was trimmed by 0 bases and J by 3 bases, leaving 9 bases between them. The CDR3 totals 14 residues.

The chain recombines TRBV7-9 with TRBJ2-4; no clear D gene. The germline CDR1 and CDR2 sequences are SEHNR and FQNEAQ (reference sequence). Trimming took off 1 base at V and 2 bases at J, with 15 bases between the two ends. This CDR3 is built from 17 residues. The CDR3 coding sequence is TGTGCCAGCAGCTTAGAAAGGGCCCGGAGTCCCAAAAACATTCAGTACTTC. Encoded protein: CASSLERARSPKNIQYF.

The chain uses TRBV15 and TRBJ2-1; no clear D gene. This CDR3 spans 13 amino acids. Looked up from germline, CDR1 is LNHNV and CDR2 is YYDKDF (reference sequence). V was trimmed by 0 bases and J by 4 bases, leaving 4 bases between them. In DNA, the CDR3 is TGTGCCACCAGCAGAGACAAATACAATGAGCAGTTCTTC. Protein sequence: CATSRDKYNEQFF.

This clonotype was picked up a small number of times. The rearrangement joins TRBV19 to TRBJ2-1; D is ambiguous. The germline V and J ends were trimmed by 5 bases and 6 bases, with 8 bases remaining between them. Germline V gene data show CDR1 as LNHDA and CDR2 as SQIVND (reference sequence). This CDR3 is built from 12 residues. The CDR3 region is CASSVVANEQFF. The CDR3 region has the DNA TGTGCCAGTAGTGTGGTAGCCAATGAGCAGTTCTTC.

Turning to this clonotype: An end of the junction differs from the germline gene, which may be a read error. The CDR3 sequence is CASSLFVAGEGEQFF. The CDR3 DNA reads as TGTGCTAGCAGCTTGTTTGTAGCGGGAGAAGGGGAGCAGTTCTTC. The chain links TRBV7-7 to TRBJ2-1, with 9 bases fitting TRBD2. The CDR3 runs to 15 residues. Germline CDR1 and CDR2: SSHAT and FNYEAQ (reference sequence). Complete variable domain (other parts from reference TRBV7-7 and TRBJ2-1): GAGVSQSPRYKVTKRGQDVTLRCDPISSHATLYWYQQALGQGPEFLTYFNYEAQPDKSGLPSDRFSAERPEGSISTLTIQRTEQRDSAMYRCASSLFVAGEGEQFFGPGTRLTVL.

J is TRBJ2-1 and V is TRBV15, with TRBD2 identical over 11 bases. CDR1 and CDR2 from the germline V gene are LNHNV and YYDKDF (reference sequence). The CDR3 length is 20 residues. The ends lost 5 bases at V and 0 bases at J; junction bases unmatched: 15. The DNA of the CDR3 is TGTGCCACCAGCCTTTTAGCGAGACTAGCGGGAAGAAGCTCCTACAATGAGCAGTTCTTC. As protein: CATSLLARLAGRSSYNEQFF. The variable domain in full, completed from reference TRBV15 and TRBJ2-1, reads DAMVIQNPRYQVTQFGKPVTLSCSQTLNHNVMYWYQQKSSQAPKLLFHYYDKDFNNEADTPDNFQSRRPNTSFCFLDIRSPGLGDTAMYLCATSLLARLAGRSSYNEQFFGPGTRLTVL.

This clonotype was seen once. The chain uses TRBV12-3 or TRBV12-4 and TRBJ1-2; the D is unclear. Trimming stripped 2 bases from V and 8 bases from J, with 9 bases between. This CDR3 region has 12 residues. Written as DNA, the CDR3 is TGTGCCAGCAGTTTACCCCCTTGGGGCTACACCTTC. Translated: CASSLPPWGYTF.

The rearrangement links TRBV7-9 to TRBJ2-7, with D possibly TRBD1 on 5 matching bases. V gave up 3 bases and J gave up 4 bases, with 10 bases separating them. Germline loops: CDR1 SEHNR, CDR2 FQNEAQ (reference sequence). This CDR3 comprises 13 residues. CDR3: CASSFCREYEQYV. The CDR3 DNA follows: TGTGCCAGCAGCTTTTGCAGGGAATACGAGCAGTACGTC.

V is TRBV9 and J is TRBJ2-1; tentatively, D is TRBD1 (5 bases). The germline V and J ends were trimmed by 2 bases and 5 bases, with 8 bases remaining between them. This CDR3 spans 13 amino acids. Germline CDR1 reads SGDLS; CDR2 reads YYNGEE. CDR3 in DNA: TGTGCCAGCAGCGTCCCCAGGGACAATGAGCAGTTCTTC. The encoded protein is CASSVPRDNEQFF.

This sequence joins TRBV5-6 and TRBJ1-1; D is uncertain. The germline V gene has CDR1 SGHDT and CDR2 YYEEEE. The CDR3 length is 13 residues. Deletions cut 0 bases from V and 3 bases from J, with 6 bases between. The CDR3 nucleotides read TGTGCCAGCAGCTTGGCTGGGGACACTGAAGCTTTCTTT. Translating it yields CASSLAGDTEAFF.

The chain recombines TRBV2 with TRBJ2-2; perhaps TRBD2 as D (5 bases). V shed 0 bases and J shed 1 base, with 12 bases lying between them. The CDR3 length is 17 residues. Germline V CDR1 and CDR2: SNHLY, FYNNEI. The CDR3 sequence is CASSEASWTGNTGELFF. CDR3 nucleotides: TGTGCCAGCAGTGAAGCTTCCTGGACTGGGAACACCGGGGAGCTGTTTTTT.

The CDR3 sequence: CASSQEPGWTDTQYF. The CDR3 DNA reads TGTGCCAGCAGCCAAGAACCCGGGTGGACAGATACGCAGTATTTT. This chain joins TRBV14 and TRBJ2-3, with unresolved D. The germline V and J ends were trimmed by 0 bases and 3 bases, with 10 bases remaining between them. In germline, CDR1 is SGHDN, CDR2 FVKESK. There are 15 residues in the CDR3. Supplemented by reference TRBV14 and TRBJ2-3, the full variable domain reads EAGVTQFPSHSVIEKGQTVTLRCDPISGHDNLYWYRRVMGKEIKFLLHFVKESKQDESGMPNNRFLAERTGGTYSTLKVQPAELEDSGVYFCASSQEPGWTDTQYFGPGTRLTVL.

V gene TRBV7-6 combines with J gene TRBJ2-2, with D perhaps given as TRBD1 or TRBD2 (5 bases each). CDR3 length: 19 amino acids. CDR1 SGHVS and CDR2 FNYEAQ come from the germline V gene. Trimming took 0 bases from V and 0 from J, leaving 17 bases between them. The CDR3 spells CASSLAPTGTPTNTGELFF. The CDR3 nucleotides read TGTGCCAGCAGCTTAGCCCCAACCGGGACGCCAACGAACACCGGGGAGCTGTTTTTT.

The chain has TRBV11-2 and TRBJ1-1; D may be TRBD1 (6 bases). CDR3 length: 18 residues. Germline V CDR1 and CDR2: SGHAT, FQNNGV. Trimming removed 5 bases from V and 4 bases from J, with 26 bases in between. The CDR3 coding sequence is TGTGCCAGCAGCCCACCTCAGGGGCGGATAGGGCGCGGCACTGAAGCTTTCTTT. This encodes CASSPPQGRIGRGTEAFF.

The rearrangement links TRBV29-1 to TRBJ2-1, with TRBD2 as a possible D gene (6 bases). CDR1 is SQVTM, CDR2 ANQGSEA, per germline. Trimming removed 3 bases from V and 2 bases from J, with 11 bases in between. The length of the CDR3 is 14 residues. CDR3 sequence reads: CSVDLAGPYNEQFF. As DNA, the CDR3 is TGCAGCGTTGACCTGGCGGGGCCCTACAATGAGCAGTTCTTC.

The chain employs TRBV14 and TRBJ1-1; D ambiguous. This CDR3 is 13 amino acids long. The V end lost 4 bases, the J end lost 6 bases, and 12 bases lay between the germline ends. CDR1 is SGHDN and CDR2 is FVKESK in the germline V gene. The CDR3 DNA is TGTGCCAGCAGCCTAACGCTGGGCTCTGAAGCTTTCTTT. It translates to CASSLTLGSEAFF.

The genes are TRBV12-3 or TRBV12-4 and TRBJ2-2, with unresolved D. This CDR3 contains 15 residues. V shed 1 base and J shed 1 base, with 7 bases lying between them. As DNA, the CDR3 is TGTGCCAGCAGTTTAGGTGGAGAGAACACCGGGGAGCTGTTTTTT. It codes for CASSLGGENTGELFF.

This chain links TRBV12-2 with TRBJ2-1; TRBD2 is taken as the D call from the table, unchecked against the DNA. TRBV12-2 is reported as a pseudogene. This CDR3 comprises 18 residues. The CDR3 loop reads CASRLAVPGLVRVNEQFF. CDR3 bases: TGTGCAAGTCGCTTAGCGGTCCCCGGACTAGTAAGGGTCAATGAGCAGTTCTTC.

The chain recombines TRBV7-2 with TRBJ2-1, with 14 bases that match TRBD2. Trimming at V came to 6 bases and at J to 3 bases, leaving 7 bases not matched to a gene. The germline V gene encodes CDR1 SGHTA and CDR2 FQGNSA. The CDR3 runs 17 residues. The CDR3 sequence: CASRPGTSGGLYNEQFF. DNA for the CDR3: TGTGCCAGCAGACCCGGGACTAGCGGGGGACTCTACAATGAGCAGTTCTTC.

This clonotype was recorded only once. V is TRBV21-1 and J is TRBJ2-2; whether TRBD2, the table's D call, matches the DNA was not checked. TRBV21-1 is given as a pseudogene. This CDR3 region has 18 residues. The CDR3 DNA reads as TGTGCCAGCAGCCTAATTAGACTAGCGACACAAAACACCGGGGAGCTGTTTTTT. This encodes CASSLIRLATQNTGELFF.

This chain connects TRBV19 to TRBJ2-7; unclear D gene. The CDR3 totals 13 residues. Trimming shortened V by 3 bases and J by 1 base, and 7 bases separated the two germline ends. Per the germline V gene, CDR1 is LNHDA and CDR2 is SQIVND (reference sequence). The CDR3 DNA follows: TGTGCCAGTAGTATCCCGGGTTCCTACGAGCAGTACTTC. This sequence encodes CASSIPGSYEQYF.

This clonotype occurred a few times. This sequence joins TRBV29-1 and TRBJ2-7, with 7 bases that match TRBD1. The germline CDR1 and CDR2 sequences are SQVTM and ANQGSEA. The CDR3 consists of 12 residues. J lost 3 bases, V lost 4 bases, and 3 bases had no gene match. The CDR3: CSVGRQGYEQYF. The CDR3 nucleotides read TGCAGCGTTGGGCGACAGGGCTACGAGCAGTACTTC.

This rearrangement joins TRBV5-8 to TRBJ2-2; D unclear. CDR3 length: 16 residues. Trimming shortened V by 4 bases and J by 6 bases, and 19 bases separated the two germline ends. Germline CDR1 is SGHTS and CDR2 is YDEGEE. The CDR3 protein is CASSPKGPVWAGELFF. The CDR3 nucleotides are TGTGCCAGCAGCCCAAAAGGGCCAGTTTGGGCCGGGGAGCTGTTTTTT.